This T cell receptor beta chain was captured by sequencing in a study of blood T cell repertoires in COVID-19. Looking at the study overall: The origin of the acute and convalescent COVID-19 samples was the United States, Italy and Spain. T cells, B-cell-depleted T cells, or PBMCs supplied cDNA or gDNA.

The table lists this clone with many counts. CDR1 is MGHDK and CDR2 is SYGVNS in the germline V gene. The CDR3 totals 15 residues. J was trimmed by 2 bases and V by 5 bases; bases with no gene match: 7. In the original processing: Researchers report that nucleated cell counts were estimated from reference gene primer amplification. The repertoire was sequenced with immunoSEQ multiplex PCR; TCRdb's copy has only in-frame clones and lacks some. The V and J calls and clone size were taken over from that table, and D and trimming were inferred from the DNA. In the table there are around 28,000 clones, 80% to 90% of which are singletons.

The TCR comes from a human donor with acute or convalescent COVID-19. The donor label of this sample is uncertain. The sequencing sample was made of peripheral blood. The gene calls are TRBV25-1 and TRBJ2-7; 9 bases match TRBD2. DNA for the CDR3: TGTGCCAGCAGTATACCCGGCGGGGGGGCCTACGAGCAGTACTTC. It specifies CASSIPGGGAYEQYF.